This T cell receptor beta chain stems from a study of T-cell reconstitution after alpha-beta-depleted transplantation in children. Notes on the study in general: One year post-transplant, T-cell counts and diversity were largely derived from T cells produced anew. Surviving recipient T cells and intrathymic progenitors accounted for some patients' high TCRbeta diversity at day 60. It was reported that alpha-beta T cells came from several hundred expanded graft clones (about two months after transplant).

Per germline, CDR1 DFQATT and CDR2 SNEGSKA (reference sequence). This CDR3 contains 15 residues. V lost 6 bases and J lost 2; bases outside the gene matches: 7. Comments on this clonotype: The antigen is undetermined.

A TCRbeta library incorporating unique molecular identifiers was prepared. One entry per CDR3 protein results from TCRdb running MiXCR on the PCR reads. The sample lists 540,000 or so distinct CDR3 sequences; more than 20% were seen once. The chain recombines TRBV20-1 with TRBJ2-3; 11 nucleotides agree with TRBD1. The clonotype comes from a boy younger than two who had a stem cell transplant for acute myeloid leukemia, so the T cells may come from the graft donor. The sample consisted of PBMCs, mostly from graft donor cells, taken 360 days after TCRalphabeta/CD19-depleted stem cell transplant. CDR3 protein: CSAGWTGGPTDTQYF. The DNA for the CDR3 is TGCAGTGCGGGCTGGACAGGGGGCCCCACAGATACGCAGTATTTT.